Each of the 10 T cell receptor beta chains below was sequenced from the same sample in a study of neurological immune-mediated disorders. TCRdb analysed the 5' RACE reads with MiXCR anew, one entry per CDR3 protein. There are roughly 10,000 distinct CDR3 sequences in the sample; under 25% occur only once, and 12% to 15% lies in the top ten. Sample: CD8+ T cells from blood. The receptors derive from a woman between 40 and 55 years old with multiple sclerosis.

V usage is TRBV7-9 and J usage is TRBJ1-1; D is ambiguous. The V gene's germline CDR1 is SEHNR and CDR2 FQNEAQ (reference sequence). V was trimmed by 5 bases and J by 2 bases, leaving 9 bases between them. CDR3 length equals 13 residues. DNA of the CDR3: TGTGCCAGCAGCCACGGAGCTAACACTGAAGCTTTCTTT. The encoded protein is CASSHGANTEAFF.

In this sample, this clonotype turned up many times. The chain's CDR3 is CASSLVATTEAFF. CDR3 coding DNA: TGTGCCAGCAGTTTAGTCGCCACCACTGAAGCTTTCTTT. The V gene is TRBV12-3 or TRBV12-4, the J gene TRBJ1-1; D gene ambiguous. Deletions cut 1 base from V and 4 bases from J, with 7 bases between. This CDR3 region has 13 residues.

By share, this clonotype ranks as medium-sized (0.01 to 0.1%). The chain uses TRBV11-1 and TRBJ2-5; D is possibly TRBD1 or TRBD2 (5 bases each). Trimming took off 0 bases at V and 4 bases at J, with 6 bases between the two ends. The CDR3 extends over 13 amino acids. Germline V gives CDR1 SGHAT, CDR2 FQDESV (reference sequence). The CDR3 nucleotides read TGTGCCAGCAGCTTAGCGGGGGTAGAGACCCAGTACTTC. Translation gives CASSLAGVETQYF.

This clonotype was observed many times. The chain uses TRBV27 and TRBJ2-1; TRBD1 aligns across 12 bases. The germline V gene encodes CDR1 MNHEY and CDR2 SMNVEV (reference sequence). CDR3 length equals 16 residues. V was pared by 0 bases and J by 9 bases, with 6 bases of the junction left unmatched. In nucleotides, the CDR3 is TGTGCCAGCAGTTTATCGGCGGGACAGGGGGCCAGTGAGCAGTTCTTC. Amino acid sequence: CASSLSAGQGASEQFF.

This clonotype was observed many times. The chain recombines TRBV6-2 or TRBV6-3 with TRBJ2-1, with D unclear. With 4 bases removed from V and 6 bases from J, the gap between germline ends came to 13 bases. Germline V gene sequence: CDR1 MNHEY, CDR2 SVGEGT. CDR3 length equals 14 residues. In DNA form, the CDR3 reads TGTGCCAGCAGTTCGCGAGTGACGACCAATGAGCAGTTCTTC. Residues: CASSSRVTTNEQFF.

By share, this clonotype counts as medium-sized. The chain combines TRBV6-5 with TRBJ2-5; the D is unclear. Looked up from germline, CDR1 is MNHEY and CDR2 is SVGAGI. The CDR3 has 15 residues. The germline V and J ends were trimmed by 0 bases and 1 base, with 9 bases remaining between them. CDR3 DNA sequence: TGTGCCAGCAGTTACTCTCCGGCCACCCAAGAGACCCAGTACTTC. Its translation: CASSYSPATQETQYF.

By frequency in the sample, this clonotype is medium-sized (0.01 to 0.1%). The chain uses TRBV24-1 and TRBJ2-7; a weak D match, TRBD1 (5 bases). The CDR3 has 11 residues. Trimming removed 9 bases at V and 3 bases at J, with 8 bases between. The germline V gene has CDR1 KGHDR and CDR2 SFDVKD. Written as DNA, the CDR3 is TGTGCCACCGGCGACAGCTACGAGCAGTACTTC. Amino acid sequence: CATGDSYEQYF.

This clonotype was picked up many times. The rearrangement uses TRBV7-6 and TRBJ2-2, with D tentatively TRBD2 (6 bases). The V end lost 5 bases, the J end lost 6 bases, and 16 bases lay between the germline ends. The CDR3 is 15 residues long. The germline V gene has CDR1 SGHVS and CDR2 FNYEAQ. This CDR3 reads CASSVLEGWAGELFF. The CDR3 bases are TGTGCCAGCAGCGTCTTGGAGGGGTGGGCCGGGGAGCTGTTTTTT.

At least ten counts were recorded for this clonotype. The chain uses TRBV12-3 or TRBV12-4 and TRBJ1-1, with D possibly being TRBD1 (6 bases). The CDR3 loop spans 14 amino acids. Trimming removed 6 bases from V and 0 bases from J, with 11 bases in between. As DNA, the CDR3 is TGTGCCAGCAGACCCGACAGGCTGAACACTGAAGCTTTCTTT. Translated, it gives CASRPDRLNTEAFF.

The rearrangement uses TRBV11-2 and TRBJ1-1, with a weak D call TRBD1 (5 bases). CDR3 length equals 15 residues. Germline values: CDR1 SGHAT, CDR2 FQNNGV. The germline V and J ends were trimmed by 1 base and 6 bases, with 15 bases remaining between them. In nucleotides, the CDR3 is TGTGCCAGCAGCTTAGGATTGCAGGGCATTGCTGAAGCTTTCTTT. Amino acid sequence: CASSLGLQGIAEAFF.